This TCR beta chain came from a study of CD8+CD57+ T cells in acquired aplastic anemia. Study context: Sorted CD4+ and CD8+ cells gave a mean 3.2 ug DNA, range about 0.19 to 27.4 ug. Findings and caveats of the study: The number of CD8+ CDR3 sequences shared by patients and controls was twenty-nine.

The J segment lost 5 bases and the V segment lost 5 bases, leaving 5 bases of the junction unmatched. Germline V gene data show CDR1 as SGHRS and CDR2 as YFSETQ. CDR3 length: 14 residues. Profiles of TCR beta VDJ and CDR3 were generated from a genomic DNA template. TCRdb ran MiXCR on the reads and lists one entry per CDR3 protein. The sample carries about 160,000 distinct CDR3 sequences, 40% to 55% recorded once. Patients chosen for sequencing had shown CD8+CD57+ cell expansion by flow cytometry. This clonotype was seen ten or more times. The antigen remains unidentified. The sequence was obtained from a human donor with aplastic anemia. Sequenced: sorted CD4+, CD8+, or CD8+CD57+ T cells (not recorded which) from PBMCs. The chain recombines TRBV5-1 with TRBJ2-5, with 11 bases matching TRBD2. CDR3 residues: CASSGTSGPETQYF. The DNA for the CDR3 is TGCGCCAGCAGTGGGACTAGCGGTCCGGAGACCCAGTACTTC.